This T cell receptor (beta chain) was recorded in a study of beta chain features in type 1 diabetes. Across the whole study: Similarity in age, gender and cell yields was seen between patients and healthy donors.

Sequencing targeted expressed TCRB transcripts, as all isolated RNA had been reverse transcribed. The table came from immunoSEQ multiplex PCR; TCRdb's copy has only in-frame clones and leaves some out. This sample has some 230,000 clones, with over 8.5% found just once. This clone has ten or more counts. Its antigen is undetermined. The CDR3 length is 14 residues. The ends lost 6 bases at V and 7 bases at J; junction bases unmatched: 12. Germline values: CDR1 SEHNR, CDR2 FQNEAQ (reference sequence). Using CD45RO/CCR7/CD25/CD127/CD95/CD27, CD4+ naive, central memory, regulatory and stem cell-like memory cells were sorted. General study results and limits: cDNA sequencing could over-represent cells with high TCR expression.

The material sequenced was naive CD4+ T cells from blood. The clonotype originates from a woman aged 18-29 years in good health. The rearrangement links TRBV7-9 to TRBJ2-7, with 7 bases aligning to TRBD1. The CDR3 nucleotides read TGTGCCAGCAGTTCGGGACAGTACTACGATGAGCAGTACTTC. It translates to CASSSGQYYDEQYF.